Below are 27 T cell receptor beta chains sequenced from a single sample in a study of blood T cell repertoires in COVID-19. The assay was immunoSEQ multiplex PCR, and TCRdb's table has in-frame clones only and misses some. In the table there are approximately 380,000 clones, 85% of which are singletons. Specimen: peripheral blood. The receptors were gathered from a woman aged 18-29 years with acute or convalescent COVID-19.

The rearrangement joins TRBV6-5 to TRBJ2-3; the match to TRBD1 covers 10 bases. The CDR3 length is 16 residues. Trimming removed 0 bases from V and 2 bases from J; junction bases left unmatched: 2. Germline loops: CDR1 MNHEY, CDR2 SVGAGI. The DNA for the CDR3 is TGTGCCAGCAGTTACTCGCGACAGGGGGCCACAGATACGCAGTATTTT. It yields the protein CASSYSRQGATDTQYF.

The CDR3 is CASSSSRDRVVPEAFF. In DNA form, the CDR3 reads TGTGCCAGCAGCTCGTCCCGGGACAGGGTCGTCCCTGAAGCTTTCTTT. The rearrangement uses TRBV7-2 and TRBJ1-1; TRBD1 matches 9 bases. Losses at the gene ends were 4 bases for V and 6 bases for J; bases not matched to a gene: 12. Germline V gives CDR1 SGHTA, CDR2 FQGNSA. The CDR3 spans 16 residues.

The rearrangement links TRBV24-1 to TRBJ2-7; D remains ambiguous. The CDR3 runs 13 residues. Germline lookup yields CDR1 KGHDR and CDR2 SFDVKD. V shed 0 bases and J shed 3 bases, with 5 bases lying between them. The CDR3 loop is CATSDLGSYEQYF. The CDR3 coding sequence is TGTGCCACCAGTGATTTGGGCAGCTACGAGCAGTACTTC.

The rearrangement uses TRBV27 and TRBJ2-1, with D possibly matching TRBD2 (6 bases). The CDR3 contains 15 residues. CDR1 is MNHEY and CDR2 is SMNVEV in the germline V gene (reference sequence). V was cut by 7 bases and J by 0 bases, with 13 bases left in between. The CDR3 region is CASTSPGLSYNEQFF. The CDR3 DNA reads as TGTGCCAGCACCAGTCCGGGACTCTCCTACAATGAGCAGTTCTTC.

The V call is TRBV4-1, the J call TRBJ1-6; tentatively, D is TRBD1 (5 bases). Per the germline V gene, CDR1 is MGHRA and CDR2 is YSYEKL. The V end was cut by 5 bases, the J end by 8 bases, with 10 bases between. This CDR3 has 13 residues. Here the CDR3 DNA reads TGCGCCAGCAGCTCGGGGGATGATTCACCCCTCCACTTT. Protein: CASSSGDDSPLHF.

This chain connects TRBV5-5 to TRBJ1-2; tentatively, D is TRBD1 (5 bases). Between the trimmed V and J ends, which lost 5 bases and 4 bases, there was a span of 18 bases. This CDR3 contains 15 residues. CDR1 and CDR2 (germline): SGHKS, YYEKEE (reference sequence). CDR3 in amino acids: CASSSATGVGYGYTF. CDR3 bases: TGTGCCAGCAGTTCAGCCACGGGGGTTGGCTATGGCTACACCTTC. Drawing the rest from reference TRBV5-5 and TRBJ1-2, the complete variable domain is DAGVTQSPTHLIKTRGQQVTLRCSPISGHKSVSWYQQVLGQGPQFIFQYYEKEERGRGNFPDRFSARQFPNYSSELNVNALLLGDSALYLCASSSATGVGYGYTFGSGTRLTVV.

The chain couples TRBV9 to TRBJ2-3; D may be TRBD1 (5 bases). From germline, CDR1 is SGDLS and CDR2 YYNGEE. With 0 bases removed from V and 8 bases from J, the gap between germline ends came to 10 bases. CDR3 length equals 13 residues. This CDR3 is CASSVESDSTQYF. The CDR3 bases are TGTGCCAGCAGCGTAGAGAGCGACAGTACGCAGTATTTT.

CDR3 DNA: TGTGCCAGCAGCTACCGGGACTGGATCCTCACAGATACGCAGTATTTT. Translating gives CASSYRDWILTDTQYF. The genes are TRBV7-9 and TRBJ2-3; perhaps TRBD2 as D (6 bases). This CDR3 contains 16 residues. Looked up from germline, CDR1 is SEHNR and CDR2 is FQNEAQ (reference sequence). The germline V and J ends were trimmed by 4 bases and 2 bases, with 16 bases remaining between them.

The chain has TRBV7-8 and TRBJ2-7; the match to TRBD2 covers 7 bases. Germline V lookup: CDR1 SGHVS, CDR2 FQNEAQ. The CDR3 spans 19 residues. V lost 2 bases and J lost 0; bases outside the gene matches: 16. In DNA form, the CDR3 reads TGTGCCAGCAGCTTAAGAGGACGGTCGGAGCTAGCGGTCTCCTACGAGCAGTACTTC. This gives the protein CASSLRGRSELAVSYEQYF.

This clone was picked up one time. The CDR3 DNA sequence: TGTGCCAGCAGCGGAGCCGACCCCACTGAAGCTTTCTTT. Its protein product is CASSGADPTEAFF. The chain links TRBV5-6 to TRBJ1-1, with no clear D. Trimming removed 4 bases from V and 4 bases from J, with 11 bases in between. This CDR3 contains 13 residues. Germline-derived CDR1 and CDR2 are SGHDT and YYEEEE.

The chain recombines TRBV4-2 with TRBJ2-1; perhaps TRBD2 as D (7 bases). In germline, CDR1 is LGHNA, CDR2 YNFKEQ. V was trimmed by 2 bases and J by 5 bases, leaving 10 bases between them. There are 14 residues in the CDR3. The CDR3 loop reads CASSQRGANNEQFF. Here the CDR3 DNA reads TGTGCCAGCAGCCAACGGGGGGCTAACAATGAGCAGTTCTTC.

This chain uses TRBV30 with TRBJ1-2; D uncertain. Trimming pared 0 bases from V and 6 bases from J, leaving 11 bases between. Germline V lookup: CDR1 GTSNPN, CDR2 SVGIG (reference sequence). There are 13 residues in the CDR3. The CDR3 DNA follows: TGTGCCTGGAGTGTTGGCAGCGGGAATGGCTACACCTTC. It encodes CAWSVGSGNGYTF. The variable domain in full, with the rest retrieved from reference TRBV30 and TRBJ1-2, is SQTIHQWPATLVQPVGSPLSLECTVEGTSNPNLYWYRQAAGRGLQLLFYSVGIGQISSEVPQNLSASRPQDRQFILSSKKLLLSDSGFYLCAWSVGSGNGYTFGSGTRLTVV.

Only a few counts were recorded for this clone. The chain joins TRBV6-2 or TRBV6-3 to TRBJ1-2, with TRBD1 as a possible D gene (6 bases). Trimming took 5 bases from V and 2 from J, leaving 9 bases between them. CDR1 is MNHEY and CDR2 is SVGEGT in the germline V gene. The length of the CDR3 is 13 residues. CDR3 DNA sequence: TGTGCCAGCAGTCAAGGACAGAACTATGGCTACACCTTC. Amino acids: CASSQGQNYGYTF.

Here the CDR3 DNA reads TGCGCCAGCAGCGCCCGGGACAGGGGGCTAGATGAGCAGTTCTTC. It specifies CASSARDRGLDEQFF. The chain couples TRBV5-1 to TRBJ2-1, with 12 bases fitting TRBD1. This CDR3 is 15 amino acids long. The V segment lost 4 bases and the J segment 8 bases; nucleotides outside the gene matches: 7. The germline V gene has CDR1 SGHRS and CDR2 YFSETQ.

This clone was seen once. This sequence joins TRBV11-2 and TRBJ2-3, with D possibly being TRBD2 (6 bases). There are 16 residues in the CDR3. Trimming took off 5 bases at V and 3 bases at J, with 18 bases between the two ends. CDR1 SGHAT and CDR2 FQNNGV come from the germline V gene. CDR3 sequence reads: CASSPAPGGETDTQYF. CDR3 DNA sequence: TGTGCCAGCAGCCCGGCCCCCGGGGGAGAGACAGATACGCAGTATTTT.

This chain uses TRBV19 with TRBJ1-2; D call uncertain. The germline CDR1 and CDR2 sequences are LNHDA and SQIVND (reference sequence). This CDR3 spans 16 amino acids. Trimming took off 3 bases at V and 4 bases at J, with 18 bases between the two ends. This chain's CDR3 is CASSIKPLSPLYGYTF. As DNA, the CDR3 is TGTGCCAGTAGTATTAAGCCTCTGAGCCCCCTCTATGGCTACACCTTC.

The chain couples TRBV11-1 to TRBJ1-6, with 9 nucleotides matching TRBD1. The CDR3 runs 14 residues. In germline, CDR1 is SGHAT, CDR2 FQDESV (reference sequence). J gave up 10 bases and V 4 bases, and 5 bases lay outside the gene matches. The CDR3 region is CASSWDREYSPLHF. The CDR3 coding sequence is TGTGCCAGCAGCTGGGACAGGGAATACTCACCCCTCCACTTT.

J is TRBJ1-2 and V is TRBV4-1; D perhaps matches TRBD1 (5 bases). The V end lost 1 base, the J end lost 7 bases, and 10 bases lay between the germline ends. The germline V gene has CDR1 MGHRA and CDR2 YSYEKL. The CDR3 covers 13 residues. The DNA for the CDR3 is TGCGCCAGCAGCCAAGCGGCAGGGCGTGGCTACACCTTC. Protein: CASSQAAGRGYTF.

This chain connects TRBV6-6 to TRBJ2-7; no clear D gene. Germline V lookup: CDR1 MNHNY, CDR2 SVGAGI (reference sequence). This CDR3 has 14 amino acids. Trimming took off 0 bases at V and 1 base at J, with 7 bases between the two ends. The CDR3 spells CASSYSASSYEQYF. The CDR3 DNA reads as TGTGCCAGCAGTTACTCGGCCAGTTCCTACGAGCAGTACTTC.

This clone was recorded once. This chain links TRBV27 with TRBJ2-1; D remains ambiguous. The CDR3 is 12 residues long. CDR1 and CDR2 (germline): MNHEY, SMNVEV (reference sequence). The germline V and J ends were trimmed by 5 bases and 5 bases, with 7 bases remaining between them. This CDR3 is CASSTNNNEQFF. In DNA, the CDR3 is TGTGCCAGCAGTACAAATAACAATGAGCAGTTCTTC.

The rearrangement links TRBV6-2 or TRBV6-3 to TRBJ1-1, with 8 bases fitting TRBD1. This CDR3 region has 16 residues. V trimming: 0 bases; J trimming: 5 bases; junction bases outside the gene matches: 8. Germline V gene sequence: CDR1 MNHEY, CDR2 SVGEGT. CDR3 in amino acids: CASSYSMVTGETEAFF. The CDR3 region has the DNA TGTGCCAGCAGTTACTCGATGGTGACAGGGGAAACTGAAGCTTTCTTT.

The CDR3 loop reads CASSLGGVESYEQYF. The CDR3 nucleotides read TGTGCCAGCAGCTTAGGGGGGGTCGAATCCTACGAGCAGTACTTC. The genes are TRBV7-8 and TRBJ2-7; D possibly corresponds to TRBD2 (6 bases). CDR3 length equals 15 residues. Germline loops: CDR1 SGHVS, CDR2 FQNEAQ. V lost 1 base and J 1 base, leaving 11 bases between the germline ends.

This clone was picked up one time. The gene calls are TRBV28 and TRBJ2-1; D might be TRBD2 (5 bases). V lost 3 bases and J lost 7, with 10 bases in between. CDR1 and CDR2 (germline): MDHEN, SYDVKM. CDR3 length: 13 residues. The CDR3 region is CASSLAGGNEQFF. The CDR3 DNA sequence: TGTGCCAGCAGTTTGGCCGGCGGGAATGAGCAGTTCTTC.

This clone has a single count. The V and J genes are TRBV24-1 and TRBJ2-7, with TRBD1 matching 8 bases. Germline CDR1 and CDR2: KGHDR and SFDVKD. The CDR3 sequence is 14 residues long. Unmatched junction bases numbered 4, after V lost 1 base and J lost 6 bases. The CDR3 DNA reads TGTGCCACCAGTGATTTTAGCACAGGGGGCGAGCAGTACTTC. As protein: CATSDFSTGGEQYF.

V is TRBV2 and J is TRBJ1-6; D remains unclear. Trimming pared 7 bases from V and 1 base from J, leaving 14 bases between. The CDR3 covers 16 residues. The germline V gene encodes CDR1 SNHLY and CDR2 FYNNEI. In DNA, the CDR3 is TGTGCCAGCAACTTGAGCGAGGAGTCCTATAATTCACCCCTCCACTTT. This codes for CASNLSEESYNSPLHF.

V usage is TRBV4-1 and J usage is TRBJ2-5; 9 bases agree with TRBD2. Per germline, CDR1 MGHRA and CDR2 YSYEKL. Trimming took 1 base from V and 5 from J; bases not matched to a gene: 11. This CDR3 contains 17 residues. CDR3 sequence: CASSQGRPSGIGETQYF. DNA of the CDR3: TGCGCCAGCAGCCAAGGGCGCCCTAGCGGGATAGGTGAGACCCAGTACTTC.

The CDR3 region is CAWSTGLLNTEAFF. The CDR3 DNA follows: TGTGCCTGGAGTACGGGACTCTTGAACACTGAAGCTTTCTTT. The chain joins TRBV30 to TRBJ1-1; D is possibly TRBD1 (5 bases). The V gene's germline CDR1 is GTSNPN and CDR2 SVGIG (reference sequence). The CDR3 consists of 14 residues. Trimming stripped 2 bases from V and 0 bases from J, with 10 bases between.